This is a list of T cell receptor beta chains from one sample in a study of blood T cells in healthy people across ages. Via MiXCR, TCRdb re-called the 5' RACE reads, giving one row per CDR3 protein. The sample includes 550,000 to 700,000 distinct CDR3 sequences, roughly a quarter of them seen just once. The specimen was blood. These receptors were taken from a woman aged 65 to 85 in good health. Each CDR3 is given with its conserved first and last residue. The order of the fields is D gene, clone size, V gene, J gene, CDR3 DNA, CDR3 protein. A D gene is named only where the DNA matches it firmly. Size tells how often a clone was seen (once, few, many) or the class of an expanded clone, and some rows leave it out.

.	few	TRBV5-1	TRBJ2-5	TGCGCCAGCAGCTTAATAACGGGGGAACAAGAGACCCAGTACTTC	CASSLITGEQETQYF
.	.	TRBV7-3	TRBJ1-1	TGTGCCAGCAGCGCAAATGTACAGGGTAGAGCTTTCTTT	CASSANVQGRAFF
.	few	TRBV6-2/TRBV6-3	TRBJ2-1	TGTGCCAGCAGTTTGGGGCAGCCTTCCTACAATGAGCAGTTCTTC	CASSLGQPSYNEQFF
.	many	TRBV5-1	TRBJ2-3	TGTGCCAGCAGCTTAGACGCAGATACGCAGTATTTT	CASSLDADTQYF
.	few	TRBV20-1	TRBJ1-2	TGCAGTGCCGAATATAGCGGGGGTGGTGGCTACACCTTC	CSAEYSGGGGYTF
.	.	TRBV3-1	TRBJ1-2	TGTGCCAGCAGCCAAAATTGTAGGGTCCGGACGAGTGGCTACACCTTC	CASSQNCRVRTSGYTF
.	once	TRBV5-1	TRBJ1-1	TGCGCCAGCAGCTTGGCCAGGGGAGCTGAAGCTTTCTTT	CASSLARGAEAFF
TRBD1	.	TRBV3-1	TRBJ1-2	TGTGCCAGCAGGCCCGGGACAGGGGGCGCGACCAAAGGCTACACCTTC	CASRPGTGGATKGYTF
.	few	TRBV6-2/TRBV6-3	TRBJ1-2	TGTGCCAGCAGCCCCGGGTCCGGAATCGGCTACACCTTC	CASSPGSGIGYTF
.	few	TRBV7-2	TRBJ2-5	TGTGCCAGCAGCTTGGCGAGGGGGGGAAAAGGGACCCAGTACTTC	CASSLARGGKGTQYF
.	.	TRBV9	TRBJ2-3	TGTGCCAGCAGCGCCGACAGGATTAGCACAGATACGCAGTATTTT	CASSADRISTDTQYF
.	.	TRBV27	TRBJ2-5	TGTGCCAGCAGTTCGACGACAGGTTTGGACCAAGAGACCCAGTACTTC	CASSSTTGLDQETQYF
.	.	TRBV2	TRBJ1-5	TGTGCCAGCAGTGATGGACGGAATAGCAATCAGCCCCAGCATTTT	CASSDGRNSNQPQHF
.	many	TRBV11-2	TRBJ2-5	TGTGCCAGCAGCGGAGGGGCTGGGGAGACCCAGTACTTC	CASSGGAGETQYF
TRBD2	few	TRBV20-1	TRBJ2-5	TGCCCTGGATATAGCGGGGGAGAGACCCAGTACTTC	CPGYSGGETQYF
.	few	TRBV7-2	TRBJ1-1	TGTGCCAGCAGCTTAGTCCAGCTTCAGGGCGCTGAAGCTTTCTTT	CASSLVQLQGAEAFF
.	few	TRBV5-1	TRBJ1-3	TGCGCCAGCAGCTTTGGAGGGCCCAGCTCTGGAAACACCATATATTTT	CASSFGGPSSGNTIYF
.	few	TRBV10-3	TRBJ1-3	TGTGCCATCAGTCAACAGGGAAACACCATATATTTT	CAISQQGNTIYF
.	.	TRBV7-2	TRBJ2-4	TGTGCCAGCAGCTTAGACAGGAACATTCAGTACTTC	CASSLDRNIQYF
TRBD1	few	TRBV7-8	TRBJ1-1	TGTGCCAGCAGCCACGGGACAGGGTCGTGGGTGAACACTGAAGCTTTCTTT	CASSHGTGSWVNTEAFF
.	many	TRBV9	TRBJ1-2	TGTGCCAGCAGCGTAGGGGGCTACTATGGCTACACCTTC	CASSVGGYYGYTF
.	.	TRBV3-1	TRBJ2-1	TGTGCCAGCAGCCCACCAGGGACCGACAAGCAGTTCTTC	CASSPPGTDKQFF
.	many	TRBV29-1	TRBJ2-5	TGCAGCGTTGAAGATGGGGACACCCTCCAAGAGACCCAGTACTTC	CSVEDGDTLQETQYF
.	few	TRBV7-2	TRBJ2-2	TGTGCCCGCAGCTTTCGCCCCACAACCAGGGGCCGGACCGGGGAGCTGTTTTTT	CARSFRPTTRGRTGELFF
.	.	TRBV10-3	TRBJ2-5	TGTGCCATCAGTGGAGGAGACAGCCAAGAGACCCAGTACTTC	CAISGGDSQETQYF
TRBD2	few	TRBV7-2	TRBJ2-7	TGTGCCAGCAGCCAGGGCGGCCTAGCGGGGTACGAGCAGTACTTC	CASSQGGLAGYEQYF
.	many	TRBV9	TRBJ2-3	TGTGCCAGCAGCGCGCGGCCAATCGATACGCAGTATTTT	CASSARPIDTQYF
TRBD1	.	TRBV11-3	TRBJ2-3	TGTGCCAGCAGCTTAGGAGGGACAGACACAGATACGCAGTATTTT	CASSLGGTDTDTQYF
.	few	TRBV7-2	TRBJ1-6	TGTGCCAGCAGCTTGGGGGCTAGGTCCTATAATTCACCCCTCCACTTT	CASSLGARSYNSPLHF
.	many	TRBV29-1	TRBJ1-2	TGCAGCGTTGAAGTCCCCTGGAGCTATGGCTACACCTTC	CSVEVPWSYGYTF
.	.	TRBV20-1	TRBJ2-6	TGCAGTGCCAGACCGGGGGGGGCCAACGTCCTGACTTTC	CSARPGGANVLTF
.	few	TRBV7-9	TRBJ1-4	TGTGCCAGCAGCTTAGGAGGGCCTGAAAAACTGTTTTTT	CASSLGGPEKLFF
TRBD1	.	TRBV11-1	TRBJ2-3	TGTGCCAGCAGCTCCCAGGGGGCTGGCGCAGATACGCAGTATTTT	CASSSQGAGADTQYF
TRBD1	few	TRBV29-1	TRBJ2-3	TGCAGCTTCTACACAGGGGGAACAGATACGCAGTATTTT	CSFYTGGTDTQYF
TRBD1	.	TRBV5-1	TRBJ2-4	TGCGCCAGCAGCTTCAGAGGGGGCGAAAACATTCAGTACTTC	CASSFRGGENIQYF
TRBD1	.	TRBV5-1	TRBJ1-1	TGCGCCAGCAGTATGGACAGGCAGAACACTGAAGCTTTCTTT	CASSMDRQNTEAFF
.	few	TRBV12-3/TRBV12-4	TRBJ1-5	TGTGCCAGCAGTTTGGGGGGGCCATTAGGGAATCAGCCCCAGCATTTT	CASSLGGPLGNQPQHF
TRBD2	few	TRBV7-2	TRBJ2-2	TGTGCCAGCAGCTTCGCTGGACTAGCGGCATCCAGGGAGCTGTTTTTT	CASSFAGLAASRELFF
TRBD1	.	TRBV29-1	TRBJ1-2	TGCAGCGTCCCCGGGACAGGGGTTTTAAACTATGGCTACACCTTC	CSVPGTGVLNYGYTF
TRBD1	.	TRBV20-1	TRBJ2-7	TGCAGTGCTAGAGGGGACAGGGCTGCCTACGAGCAGTACTTC	CSARGDRAAYEQYF
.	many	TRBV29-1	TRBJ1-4	TGCAGCGTTGAAGATCGTCGGACCGACGGCAGCGGAAAACTGTTTTTT	CSVEDRRTDGSGKLFF
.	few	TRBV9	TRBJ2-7	TGTGCCAGCAGCGTAGCTCCGGGAGACGGCTACGAGCAGTACTTC	CASSVAPGDGYEQYF
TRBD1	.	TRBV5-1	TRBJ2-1	TGCGCCAGCAGCTCCGGGACAGGGGCTAATGAGCAGTTCTTC	CASSSGTGANEQFF
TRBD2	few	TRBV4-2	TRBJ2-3	TGTGCCAGCAGCCGGGGAGTTAGCGGGGTTAGCACAGATACGCAGTATTTT	CASSRGVSGVSTDTQYF
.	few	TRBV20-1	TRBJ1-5	TGCAGTGCTAGAGATCGATGGGGGTCTTATAGCAATCAGCCCCAGCATTTT	CSARDRWGSYSNQPQHF
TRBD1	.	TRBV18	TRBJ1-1	TGTGCCAGCTCACCTACCGGGACAGGGAACACTGAAGCTTTCTTT	CASSPTGTGNTEAFF
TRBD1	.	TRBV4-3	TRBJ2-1	TGCGCCAGCAGCCGCACCACAGGGGTGTTCGGCAATGAGCAGTTCTTC	CASSRTTGVFGNEQFF
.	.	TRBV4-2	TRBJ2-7	TGTGCCAGCAGCCAAGATCAGGTGGTTGCGCACTCCGAGCAGTACTTC	CASSQDQVVAHSEQYF
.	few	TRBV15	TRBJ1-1	TGTGCCACCAGCAGAGATTTACAGGGAGGAGCTTTCTTT	CATSRDLQGGAFF
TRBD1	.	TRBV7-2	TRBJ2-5	TGTGCCAGCAGCGCGATGACAGGGAGAGAGACCCAGTACTTC	CASSAMTGRETQYF
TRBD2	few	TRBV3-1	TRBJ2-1	TGTGCCAGCAGCCAAGAATTGATGGCGGGGGGCGGGGATGAGCAGTTCTTC	CASSQELMAGGGDEQFF
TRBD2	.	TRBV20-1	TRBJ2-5	TGCAGTGCCCGTTTGGAGACTAGCGGGGCCAAGGAGACCCAGTACTTC	CSARLETSGAKETQYF
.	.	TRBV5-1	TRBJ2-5	TGCGCCAGCAGCCGTGGGTCCGGGAATGGGAGAGAGACCCAGTACTTC	CASSRGSGNGRETQYF
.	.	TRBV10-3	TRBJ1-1	TGTGCCATCAGTGAGAGTCGGGGGACACGCACTGAAGCTTTCTTT	CAISESRGTRTEAFF
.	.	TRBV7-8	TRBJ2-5	TGTGCCAGCAGCTTAGTACCCCAGGGTTCCGAGGAGACCCAGTACTTC	CASSLVPQGSEETQYF
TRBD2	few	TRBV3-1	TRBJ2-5	TGTGCCAGCAGCCATAAGCGGGATCAAGAGACCCAGTACTTC	CASSHKRDQETQYF
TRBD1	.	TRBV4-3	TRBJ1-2	TGCGCCAGCAGCCAAGATCACAGGGGGTCGACCTATGGCTACACCTTC	CASSQDHRGSTYGYTF
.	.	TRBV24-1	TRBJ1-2	TGTGCCACCAGAGAGACAGGCTCAAAACTAGGTGGCTACACCTTC	CATRETGSKLGGYTF
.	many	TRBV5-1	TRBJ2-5	TGTGCCAGCTCCTTGGGGCAGTCCCAAGAGACCCAGTACTTC	CASSLGQSQETQYF
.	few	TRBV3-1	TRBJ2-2	TGTGCCAGCAGCCCACCCCTGACGTCCGGGGAGCTGTTTTTT	CASSPPLTSGELFF